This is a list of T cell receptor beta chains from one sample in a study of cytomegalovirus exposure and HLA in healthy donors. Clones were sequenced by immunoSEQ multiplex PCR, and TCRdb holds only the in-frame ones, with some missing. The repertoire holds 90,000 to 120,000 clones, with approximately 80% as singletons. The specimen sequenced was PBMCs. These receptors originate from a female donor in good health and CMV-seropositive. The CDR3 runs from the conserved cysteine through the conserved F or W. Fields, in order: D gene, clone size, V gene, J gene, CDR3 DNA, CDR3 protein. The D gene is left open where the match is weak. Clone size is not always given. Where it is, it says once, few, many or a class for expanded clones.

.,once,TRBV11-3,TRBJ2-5,TGTGCCAGCAGCTTAGGCCTAGACGGGAGCCAGTACTTC,CASSLGLDGSQYF
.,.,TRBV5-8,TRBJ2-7,TGTGCCAGCAGCCTGTTGGCACAGAACTACGAGCAGTACTTC,CASSLLAQNYEQYF
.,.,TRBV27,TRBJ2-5,TGTGCCAGCAGTTTCCCGGGACCCGGGGGACAAGAGACCCAGTACTTC,CASSFPGPGGQETQYF
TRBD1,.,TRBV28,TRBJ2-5,TGTGCCAGCAGTTTAGGGACAGAAGGTCAAGAGACCCAGTACTTC,CASSLGTEGQETQYF
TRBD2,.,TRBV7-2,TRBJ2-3,TGTGCCAGCAGCTTAGCGCGAGGACTAGCGGGGAGGGGGTGGGATACGCAGTATTTT,CASSLARGLAGRGWDTQYF
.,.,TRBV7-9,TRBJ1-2,TGTTCCAGCAGCCCGGTCGTTAACTATGGCTACACCTTC,CSSSPVVNYGYTF
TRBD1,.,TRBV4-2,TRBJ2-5,TGTGCCAGCAGCCAAGATGGACAGGTTTCTTCAGAGACCCAGTACTTC,CASSQDGQVSSETQYF
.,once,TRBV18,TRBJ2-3,TGTGCCAGCTCACCCTCAAACCCGGCAGATACGCAGTATTTT,CASSPSNPADTQYF
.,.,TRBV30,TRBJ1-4,TGTGCCTGGGGACAGTTCCGGTTTTTT,CAWGQFRFF
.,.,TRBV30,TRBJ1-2,TGTGCCTGTTCAGGTTCCGCTGGCTACACCTTC,CACSGSAGYTF
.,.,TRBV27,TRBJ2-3,TGTGCCAGCAGTTTATCCAGTACACTATCCACAGATACGCAGTATTTT,CASSLSSTLSTDTQYF
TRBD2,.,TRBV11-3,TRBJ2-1,TGTGCCAGCAGCTTAGGGGCCGGGGGGGCCGGGTTGGATGAGCAGTTCTTC,CASSLGAGGAGLDEQFF
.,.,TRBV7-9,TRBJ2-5,TGTGCCAGCAGCTTAGGCGTCACCATACAAGAGACCCAGTACTTC,CASSLGVTIQETQYF
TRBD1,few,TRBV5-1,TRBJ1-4,TGCGCCAGCAGCCTGACAGGGACAAATGAAAAACTGTTTTTT,CASSLTGTNEKLFF
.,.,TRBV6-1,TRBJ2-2,TGTGCCAGCACGGAGACAGGTTACACCGGGGAGCTGTTTTTT,CASTETGYTGELFF
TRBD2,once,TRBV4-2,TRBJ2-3,TGTGCCAGCAGCCAAGACCCTAGCGGGGGGGCAACAGATACGCAGTATTTT,CASSQDPSGGATDTQYF
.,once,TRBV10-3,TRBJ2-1,TGTGCCATCAGTGAGTCGAGGCAGGGGCGAATTAGTGAGCAGTTCTTC,CAISESRQGRISEQFF
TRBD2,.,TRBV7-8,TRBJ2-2,TGTGCCAGCAGCGCAAGGACTAGCGGTAACACCGGGGAGCTGTTTTTT,CASSARTSGNTGELFF
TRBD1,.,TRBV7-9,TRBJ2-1,TGTGCCAGCAGCTCGACAGGGTGGGTCTCCTACAATGAGCAGTTCTTC,CASSSTGWVSYNEQFF
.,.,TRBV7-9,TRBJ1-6,TGTGCCAGCAGCAACAGGGATTCACCCCTCCACTTT,CASSNRDSPLHF
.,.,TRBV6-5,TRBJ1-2,TGTGCCAGCAGCCTCCGGGCTACTAGGTATGGCTACACCTTC,CASSLRATRYGYTF
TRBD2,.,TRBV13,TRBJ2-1,TGTGCCAGCAGCCCGCGTGGGGGAGGGGCCAATGAGCAGTTCTTC,CASSPRGGGANEQFF
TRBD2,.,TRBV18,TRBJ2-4,TGTGCCAGCTCCCGGACTAGCGGGATAGTCAAAAACATTCAGTACTTC,CASSRTSGIVKNIQYF
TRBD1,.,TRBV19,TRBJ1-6,TGTGCCAGTAGTATTCTCGACAGGGGCCCCTATAATTCACCCCTCCACTTT,CASSILDRGPYNSPLHF
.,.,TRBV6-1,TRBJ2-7,TGTGCCAGCAGTGACGGACTCCGCTCCTACGAGCAGTACTTC,CASSDGLRSYEQYF
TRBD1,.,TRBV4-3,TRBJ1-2,TGCGCCAGCAGCCAGCAACCTCCGGGACAGGGGATCGGTGGCTACACCTTC,CASSQQPPGQGIGGYTF
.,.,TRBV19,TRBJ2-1,TGTGCCAGTAGTAAAAACGGGAGCCCCTCCAATGAGCAGTTCTTC,CASSKNGSPSNEQFF
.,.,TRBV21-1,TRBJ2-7,TGTGCCAGCAGCTCCCGGGACAGGGGAAACGAGCAGTACTTC,CASSSRDRGNEQYF
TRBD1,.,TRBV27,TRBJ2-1,TGTGCCAGCAGTTTCGGGACAGGGGTGCATGAGCAGTTCTTC,CASSFGTGVHEQFF
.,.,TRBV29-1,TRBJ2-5,TGCAGCGTTGATGAGACAGGACACCAAGAGACCCAGTACTTC,CSVDETGHQETQYF
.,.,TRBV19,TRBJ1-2,TGTGCCAGTGTTCGAGCGGGATCCACGCCCTATGGCTACACCTTC,CASVRAGSTPYGYTF
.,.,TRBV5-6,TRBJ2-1,TGTGCCAGCAGCTTCTGGGCAGGGGAGGGGAATGAGCAGTTCTTC,CASSFWAGEGNEQFF